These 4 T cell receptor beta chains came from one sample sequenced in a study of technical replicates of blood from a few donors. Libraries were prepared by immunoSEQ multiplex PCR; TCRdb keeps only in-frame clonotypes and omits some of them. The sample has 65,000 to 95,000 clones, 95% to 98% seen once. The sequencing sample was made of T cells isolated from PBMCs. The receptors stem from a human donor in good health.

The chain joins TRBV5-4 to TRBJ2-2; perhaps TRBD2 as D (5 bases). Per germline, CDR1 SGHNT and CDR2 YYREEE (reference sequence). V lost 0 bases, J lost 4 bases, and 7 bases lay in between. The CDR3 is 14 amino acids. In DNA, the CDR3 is TGTGCCAGCAGCTTGGTTGGGAGCACCGGGGAGCTGTTTTTT. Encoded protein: CASSLVGSTGELFF.

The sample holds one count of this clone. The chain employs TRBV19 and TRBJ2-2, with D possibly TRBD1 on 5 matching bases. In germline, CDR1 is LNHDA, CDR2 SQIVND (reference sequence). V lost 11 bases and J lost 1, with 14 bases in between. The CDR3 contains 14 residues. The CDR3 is CAARKQGNTGELFF. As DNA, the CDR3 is TGTGCCGCACGGAAGCAGGGGAACACCGGGGAGCTGTTTTTT.

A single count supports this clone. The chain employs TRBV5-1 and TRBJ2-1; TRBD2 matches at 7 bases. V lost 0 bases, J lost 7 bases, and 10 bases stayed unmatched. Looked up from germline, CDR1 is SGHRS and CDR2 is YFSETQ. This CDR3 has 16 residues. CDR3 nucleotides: TGCGCCAGCAGCTTGGCTGCGACTAGCAAATGGAATGAGCAGTTCTTC. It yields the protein CASSLAATSKWNEQFF.

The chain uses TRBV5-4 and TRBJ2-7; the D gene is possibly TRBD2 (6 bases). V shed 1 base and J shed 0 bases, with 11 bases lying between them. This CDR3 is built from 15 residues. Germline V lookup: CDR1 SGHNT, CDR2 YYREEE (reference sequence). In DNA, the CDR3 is TGTGCCAGCAGCTTGATGGGACTCCTCTCCTACGAGCAGTACTTC. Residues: CASSLMGLLSYEQYF.